The T cell receptor beta chain described here comes from a study of CD8 T cells in Susac syndrome (dated by TCRdb to between 2018 and 2020). For context, the study as a whole: Whether CD8+ T cell activation and differentiation in Susac syndrome was antigen driven was tested using repertoire sequencing. CD8+ T cell repertoire clonality was compared between 11 to 12 healthy donors, approximately 14 Susac syndrome patients and about 15 multiple sclerosis patients.

On this clonotype itself: Its binding antigen is unknown. No base-level quality is on record; no much larger clone is a single base apart.

Broad study findings and their caveats: The TCR sequencing and HLA analysis was acknowledged to have included a relatively small number of individuals.

Peripheral blood CD8+ and CD4+ T cells from healthy donors, Susac syndrome patients and multiple sclerosis patients were profiled by high-throughput TCR beta sequencing. Treatment-naive patients with stable or active relapsing-remitting disease fulfilling revised McDonald criteria were used as multiple sclerosis controls. Bulk CD8+ and CD4+ T cells were purified by magnetic negative isolation, whereas CD8+ TEMRA cells were enriched by FACS. Blood was drawn into EDTA tubes, processed within 24 hours, and PBMCs were isolated by density gradient centrifugation. PBMCs intended for TCR sequencing were frozen in liquid nitrogen and were later thawed in a 37 degrees C water bath. Purity of sorted or isolated CD4+, CD8+ and CD8+ TEMRA cells was at least 90%. RNA was extracted using the RNeasy kit, and roughly 0.5 to 1 microgram was reverse transcribed with random hexamers. TCR beta CDR3 regions were amplified with the immunoSEQ multiplex PCR assay covering 54 Vbeta and 13 Jbeta segments. PCR amplification bias was corrected using a synthetic template baseline for primer optimization and computational correction. Per the original workflow: Reads were annotated to V, D and J genes according to IMGT and were analyzed with immunoSEQ Analyzer, with only productive sequences retained. To calculate clonality, Shannon entropy was normalized by log2 of the number of productive unique sequences and then subtracted from one. Public and private clones were assessed among the 100 most prevalent clones of each patient and control. Susac-specific clones were defined as absent from healthy and MS cohorts, about 1,000 published viral clones and other ImmuneACCESS disease sequences. TCRdb passed the public sequencing reads through fastp at Q25 and MiXCR, retaining productive beta sequences. Duplicate CDR3 protein sequences are folded into a single record with the most common DNA and genes. These V and J calls originate from TCRdb's pipeline instead of the authors' own analysis. This sample is represented by 150,000 to 160,000 distinct CDR3 sequences; 95% of them were singletons. 0.13% to 0.15% of the sample rests with the top ten.

This receptor was taken from a human donor with multiple sclerosis. Sequences were obtained from CD8+ T cells from PBMCs.

The CDR3 protein: CASSLEPRGYSPLHF. Read as DNA, the sequence is TGTGCCAGCAGCTTAGAGCCCAGGGGATATTCACCCCTCCACTTT. The rearranged segments are TRBV7-9 and TRBJ1-6; TRBD1 might be the D gene, on 6 matching bases. V is pared back by 1 base and J by 8 bases, with 12 bases lying between the germline termini. Taken from the germline V gene (reference sequence), the CDR1 and CDR2 loops are SEHNR and FQNEAQ. Its CDR3 holds 15 amino acids, cysteine through phenylalanine. Of all the DNA, just the CDR3 is kept, 45 bases in frame from base 1.